Included here is one T cell receptor beta chain sequence, with context. Its antigen is still unknown. The CDR3 has 11 residues. Unmatched junction bases numbered 3, after V lost 5 bases and J lost 13 bases. The germline CDR1 and CDR2 sequences are MNHEY and SMNVEV (reference sequence). This sample was taken from a study of immune cell composition in non-small cell lung cancer. Study details: Tumours were mainly lung adenocarcinoma or squamous cell carcinoma.

General observations from the study: Squamous carcinomas (approximately 80%) more often had tumour-associated clones >0.5% than adenocarcinomas (roughly 35%). Tumour-reactive clones were not shown to match dominant in vivo tumour clones.

Data came from immunoSEQ multiplex PCR; TCRdb stores just in-frame clones and leaves some out. The data hold about 5,600 clones, with approximately 78% observed a single time. Frozen unsorted single-cell suspensions supplied the genomic DNA. The sequenced material came from lung tumor tissue. The TCR sequence derives from a human donor with non-small cell lung cancer. The rearrangement links TRBV27 to TRBJ2-1; 9 positions match TRBD2. The DNA for the CDR3 is TGTGCCAGCAGTATAGCGGGGGACCAGTTCTTC. It codes for CASSIAGDQFF.